The 8 T cell receptor beta chains in this list originate from one sample, sequenced in a study of T cell repertoires in cytomegalovirus infection (dated by TCRdb to about 2019). This sample was sequenced with an Illumina HiSeq 1500. TCRdb trimmed public reads at Q25 via fastp, called clones via MiXCR and kept in-frame beta chains. Each entry is one CDR3 protein sequence, shown with its most common DNA and genes. Recorded for this sample are around 440,000 distinct CDR3 sequences; around 11% of them occurred a single time. 10% to 13% of the sample is taken by the ten largest. What was sequenced was PBMCs. The receptors shown here come from a human donor in good health (CMV status not recorded). Some clones in this sample may be carry-over from other donors' samples.

V and J are TRBV19 and TRBJ1-2, with 8 bases aligning to TRBD1. V was pared by 5 bases and J by 5 bases, with 13 bases of the junction left unmatched. Per germline, CDR1 LNHDA and CDR2 SQIVND (reference sequence). This CDR3 has 16 residues. The CDR3 DNA is TGTGCCAGTAGTTTTTTCCGAGAGGGACAGGAGTATGGCTACACCTTC. It encodes CASSFFREGQEYGYTF.

This clonotype was counted many times. The V gene is TRBV12-3 or TRBV12-4, the J gene TRBJ2-5; TRBD1 aligns across 9 bases. The trim removed 3 bases at V and 5 bases at J, leaving 1 base unmatched. The CDR3 runs to 13 residues. Here the CDR3 DNA reads TGTGCCAGCAGTTTTGGACAGGGGGAGACCCAGTACTTC. This codes for CASSFGQGETQYF.

The chain carries TRBV20-1 and TRBJ2-5; 7 nucleotides align to TRBD2. The germline gives CDR1 DFQATT, CDR2 SNEGSKA (reference sequence). CDR3 length equals 13 residues. This CDR3 reads CSPSGARRETQYF. CDR3 nucleotides: TGCAGCCCAAGCGGGGCGAGGCGAGAGACCCAGTACTTC.

This clonotype was seen ten or more times. The chain is built from TRBV28 and TRBJ2-3; 7 bases are shared with TRBD2. V lost 5 bases and J lost 6; bases outside the gene matches: 14. CDR3 length: 16 residues. CDR1 is MDHEN, CDR2 SYDVKM, per germline. CDR3 DNA sequence: TGTGCCAGCAGTCCCCCGCTTCGGGGGAGGGCGGATACGCAGTATTTT. This codes for CASSPPLRGRADTQYF.

Many counts were recorded for this clonotype. V and J are TRBV7-3 and TRBJ1-1, with TRBD1 as a possible D gene (5 bases). Between the trimmed V and J ends, which lost 3 bases and 4 bases, there was a span of 12 bases. Germline V gene lookup returns CDR1 SGHTA and CDR2 FQGTGA. CDR3 size: 14 residues. CDR3 sequence (DNA): TGTGCCAGCAGCTTGACGGGGCCGGGCACTGAAGCTTTCTTT. It specifies CASSLTGPGTEAFF. The full variable domain, its missing parts supplied by reference TRBV7-3 and TRBJ1-1, is GAGVSQTPSNKVTEKGKYVELRCDPISGHTALYWYRQSLGQGPEFLIYFQGTGAADDSGLPNDRFFAVRPEGSVSTLKIQRTERGDSAVYLCASSLTGPGTEAFFGQGTRLTVV.

This clonotype was picked up a small number of times. The J gene is TRBJ2-1, the V gene TRBV10-2; D is undetermined. With 4 bases removed from V and 7 bases from J, the gap between germline ends came to 14 bases. Germline-derived CDR1 and CDR2 are WSHSY and SAAADI. CDR3 length: 14 residues. CDR3 nucleotides: TGCGCCAGCAGTGGCCCAGCCCAAAGGAATGAGCAGTTCTTC. Its translation is CASSGPAQRNEQFF.

This clonotype was observed at least ten times. The genes are TRBV7-2 and TRBJ2-1, with D hard to call. V shed 5 bases and J shed 9 bases, with 14 bases lying between them. The CDR3 length is 13 residues. CDR1 and CDR2 (germline): SGHTA, FQGNSA. The DNA for the CDR3 is TGTGCCAGCAGCCCCTCCTTGTCGCGTGAGCAGTTCTTC. Protein: CASSPSLSREQFF.

As concerns this clonotype: This could be a read error, since a much larger clone is one nucleotide away. The chain carries TRBV7-4 and TRBJ1-2; D possibly corresponds to TRBD1 (5 bases). Germline CDR1 reads SGHVT; CDR2 reads SQSDAQ. V lost 7 bases and J lost 4, with 10 bases in between. The CDR3 loop spans 12 amino acids. The CDR3 bases are TGTGCCAGCACTGACAGCCTCTATGGCTACACCTTC. Amino acid sequence: CASTDSLYGYTF.